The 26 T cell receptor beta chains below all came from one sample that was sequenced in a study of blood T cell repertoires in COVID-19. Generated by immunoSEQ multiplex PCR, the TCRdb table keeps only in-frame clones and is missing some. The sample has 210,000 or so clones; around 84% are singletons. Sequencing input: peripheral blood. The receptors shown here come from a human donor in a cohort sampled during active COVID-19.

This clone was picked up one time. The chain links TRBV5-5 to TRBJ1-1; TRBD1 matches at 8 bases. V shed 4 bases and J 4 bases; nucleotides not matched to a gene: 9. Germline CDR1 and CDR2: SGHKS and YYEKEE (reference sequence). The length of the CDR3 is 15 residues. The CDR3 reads CASSRRQGAGTEAFF. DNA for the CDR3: TGTGCCAGCAGCCGTCGGCAGGGGGCGGGCACTGAAGCTTTCTTT.

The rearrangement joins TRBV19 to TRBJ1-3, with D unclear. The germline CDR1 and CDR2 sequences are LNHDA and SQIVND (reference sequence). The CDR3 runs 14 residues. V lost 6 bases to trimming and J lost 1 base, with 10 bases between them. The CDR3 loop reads CASRLVGSGNTIYF. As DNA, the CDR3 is TGTGCCAGTAGACTAGTAGGATCTGGAAACACCATATATTTT.

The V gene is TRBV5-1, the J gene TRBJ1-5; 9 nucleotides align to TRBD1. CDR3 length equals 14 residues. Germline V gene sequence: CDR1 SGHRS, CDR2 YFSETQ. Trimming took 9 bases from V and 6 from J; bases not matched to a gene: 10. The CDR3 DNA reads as TGCGCCAACCTGACAGGGGGGCTTGTTCAGCCCCAGCATTTT. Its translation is CANLTGGLVQPQHF.

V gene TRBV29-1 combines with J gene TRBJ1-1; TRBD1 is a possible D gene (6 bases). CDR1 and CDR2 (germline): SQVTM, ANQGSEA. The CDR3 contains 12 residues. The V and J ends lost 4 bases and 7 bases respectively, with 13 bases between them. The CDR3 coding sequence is TGCAGCGTTGTTGATCAAGGGGGTGAAGCTTTCTTT. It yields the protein CSVVDQGGEAFF.

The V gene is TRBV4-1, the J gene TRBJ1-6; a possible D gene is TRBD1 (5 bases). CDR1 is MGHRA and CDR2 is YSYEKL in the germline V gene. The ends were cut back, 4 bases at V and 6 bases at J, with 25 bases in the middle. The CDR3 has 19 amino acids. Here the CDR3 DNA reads TGCGCCAGCAGCCGAGAGGGGCCCGCTTACGGGTGGACTAATTCACCCCTCCACTTT. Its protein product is CASSREGPAYGWTNSPLHF.

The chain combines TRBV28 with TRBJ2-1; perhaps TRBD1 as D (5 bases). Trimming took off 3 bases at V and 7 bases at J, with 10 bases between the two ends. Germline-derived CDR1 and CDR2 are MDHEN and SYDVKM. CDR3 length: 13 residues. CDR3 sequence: CASSLVRGNEQFF. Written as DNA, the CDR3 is TGTGCCAGCAGTTTGGTTAGGGGAAATGAGCAGTTCTTC.

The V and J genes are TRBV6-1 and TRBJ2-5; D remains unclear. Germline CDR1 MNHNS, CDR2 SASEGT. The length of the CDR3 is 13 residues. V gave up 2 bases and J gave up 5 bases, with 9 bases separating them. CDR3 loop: CASSEWWRETQYF. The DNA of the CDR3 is TGTGCCAGCAGTGAATGGTGGCGGGAGACCCAGTACTTC.

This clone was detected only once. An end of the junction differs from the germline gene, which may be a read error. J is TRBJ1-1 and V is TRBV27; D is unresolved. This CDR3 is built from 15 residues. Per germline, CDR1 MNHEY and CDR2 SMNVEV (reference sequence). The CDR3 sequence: CASSPQVASATEAFF. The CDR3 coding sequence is TGTGCTAGCAGTCCCCAGGTCGCATCGGCCACTGAAGCTTTCTTT.

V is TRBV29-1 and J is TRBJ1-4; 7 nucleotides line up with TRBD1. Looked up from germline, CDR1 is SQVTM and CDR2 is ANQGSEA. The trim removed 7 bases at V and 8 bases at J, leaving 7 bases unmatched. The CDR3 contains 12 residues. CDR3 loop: CSAQKDREKLFF. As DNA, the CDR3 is TGCAGCGCCCAAAAGGACAGGGAAAAACTGTTTTTT.

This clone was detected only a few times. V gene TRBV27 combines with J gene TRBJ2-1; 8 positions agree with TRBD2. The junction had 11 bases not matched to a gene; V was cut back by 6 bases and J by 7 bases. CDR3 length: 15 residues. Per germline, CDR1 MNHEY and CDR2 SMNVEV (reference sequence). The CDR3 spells CASRATGGKGNEQFF. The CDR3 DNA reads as TGTGCCAGCAGGGCTACGGGAGGGAAGGGAAATGAGCAGTTCTTC.

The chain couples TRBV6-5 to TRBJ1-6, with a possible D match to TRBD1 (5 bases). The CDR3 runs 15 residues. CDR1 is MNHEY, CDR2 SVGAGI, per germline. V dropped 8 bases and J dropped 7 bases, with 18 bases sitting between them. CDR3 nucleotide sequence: TGTGCCAGCTGTAGGTTGGCAGGGCGAAATTCACCCCTCCACTTT. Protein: CASCRLAGRNSPLHF.

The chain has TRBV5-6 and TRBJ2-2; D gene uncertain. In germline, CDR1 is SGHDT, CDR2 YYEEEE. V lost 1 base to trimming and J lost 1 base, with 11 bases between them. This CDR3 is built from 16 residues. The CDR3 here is CASSLSSVLNTGELFF. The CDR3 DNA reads TGTGCCAGCAGCTTGTCCTCAGTGTTGAACACCGGGGAGCTGTTTTTT.

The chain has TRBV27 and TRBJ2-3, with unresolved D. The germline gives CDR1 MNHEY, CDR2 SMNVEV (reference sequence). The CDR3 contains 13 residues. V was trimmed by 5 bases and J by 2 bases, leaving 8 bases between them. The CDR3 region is CASSHYFTDTQYF. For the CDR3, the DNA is TGTGCCAGCAGTCATTACTTCACAGATACGCAGTATTTT.

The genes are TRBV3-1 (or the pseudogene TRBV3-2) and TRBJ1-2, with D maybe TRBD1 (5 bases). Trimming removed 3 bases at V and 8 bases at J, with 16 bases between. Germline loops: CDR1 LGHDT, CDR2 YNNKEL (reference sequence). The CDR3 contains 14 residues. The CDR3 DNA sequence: TGTGCCAGCAGCCAGACCCGGGGGGTAGGGGGCTACACCTTC. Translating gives CASSQTRGVGGYTF.

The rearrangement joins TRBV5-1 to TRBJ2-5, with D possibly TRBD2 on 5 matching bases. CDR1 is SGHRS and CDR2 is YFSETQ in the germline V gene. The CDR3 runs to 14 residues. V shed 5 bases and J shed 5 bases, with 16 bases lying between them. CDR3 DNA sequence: TGCGCCAGCAGTCACGGGATTCGACTGGAGACCCAGTACTTC. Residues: CASSHGIRLETQYF.

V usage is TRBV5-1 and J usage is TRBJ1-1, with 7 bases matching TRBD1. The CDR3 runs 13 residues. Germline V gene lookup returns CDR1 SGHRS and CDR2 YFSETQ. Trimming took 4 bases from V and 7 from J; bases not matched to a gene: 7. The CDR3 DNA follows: TGCGCCAGCAGCCCAACAGGGGCTATTGAAGCTTTCTTT. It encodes CASSPTGAIEAFF.

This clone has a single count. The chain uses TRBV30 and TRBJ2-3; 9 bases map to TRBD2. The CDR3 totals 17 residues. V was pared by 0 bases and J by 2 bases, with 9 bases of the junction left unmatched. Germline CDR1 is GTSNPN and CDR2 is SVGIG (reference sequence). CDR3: CAWSVTGLAGNTDTQYF. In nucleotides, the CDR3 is TGTGCCTGGAGTGTAACAGGGCTAGCGGGAAACACAGATACGCAGTATTTT.

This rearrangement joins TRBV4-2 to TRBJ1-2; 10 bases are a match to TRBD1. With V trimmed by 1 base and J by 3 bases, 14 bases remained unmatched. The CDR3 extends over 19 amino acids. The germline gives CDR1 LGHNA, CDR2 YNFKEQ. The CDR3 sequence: CASSQGGHGAGTGDYGYTF. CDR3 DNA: TGTGCCAGCAGCCAAGGGGGACACGGGGCCGGGACAGGGGACTATGGCTACACCTTC.

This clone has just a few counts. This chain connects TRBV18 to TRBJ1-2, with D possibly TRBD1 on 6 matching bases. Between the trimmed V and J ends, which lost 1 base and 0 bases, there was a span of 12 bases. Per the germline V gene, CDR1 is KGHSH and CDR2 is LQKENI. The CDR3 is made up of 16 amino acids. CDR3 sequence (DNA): TGTGCCAGCTCACCACGGGCAGGGGAGACTAACTATGGCTACACCTTC. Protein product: CASSPRAGETNYGYTF. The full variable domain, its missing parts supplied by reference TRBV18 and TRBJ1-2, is NAGVMQNPRHLVRRRGQEARLRCSPMKGHSHVYWYRQLPEEGLKFMVYLQKENIIDESGMPKERFSAEFPKEGPSILRIQQVVRGDSAAYFCASSPRAGETNYGYTFGSGTRLTVV.

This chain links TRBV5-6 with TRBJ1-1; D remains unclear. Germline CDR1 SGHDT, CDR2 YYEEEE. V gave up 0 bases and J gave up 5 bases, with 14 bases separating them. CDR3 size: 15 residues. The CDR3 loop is CASSLDPGGRTEAFF. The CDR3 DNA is TGTGCCAGCAGCTTGGACCCGGGAGGTCGGACTGAAGCTTTCTTT.

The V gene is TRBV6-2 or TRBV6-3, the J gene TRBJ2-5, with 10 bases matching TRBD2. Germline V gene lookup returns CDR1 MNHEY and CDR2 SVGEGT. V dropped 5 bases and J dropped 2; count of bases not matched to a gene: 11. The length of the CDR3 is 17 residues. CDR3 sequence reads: CASSTWLAGEAQETQYF. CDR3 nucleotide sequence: TGTGCCAGCAGTACGTGGCTAGCGGGAGAGGCTCAAGAGACCCAGTACTTC.

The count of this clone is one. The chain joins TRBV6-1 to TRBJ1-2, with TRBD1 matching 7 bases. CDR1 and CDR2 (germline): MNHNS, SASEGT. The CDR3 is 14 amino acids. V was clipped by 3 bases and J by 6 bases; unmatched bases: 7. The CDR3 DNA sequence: TGTGCCAGCAGTGACCCAGGGGGGTTCAATGGCTACACCTTC. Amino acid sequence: CASSDPGGFNGYTF.

The CDR3 is CASSLAPGTGSGYTF. CDR3 sequence (DNA): TGTGCCAGCTCACTAGCACCCGGGACAGGGAGCGGCTACACCTTC. V is TRBV18 and J is TRBJ1-2, with 9 bases fitting TRBD1. V shed 4 bases and J 8 bases; nucleotides not matched to a gene: 11. This CDR3 region has 15 residues. From germline, CDR1 is KGHSH and CDR2 LQKENI.

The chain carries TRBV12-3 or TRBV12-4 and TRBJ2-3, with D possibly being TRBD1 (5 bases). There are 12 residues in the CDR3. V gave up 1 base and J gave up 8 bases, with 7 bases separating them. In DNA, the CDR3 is TGTGCCAGCAGTTTAGATAGGGGTACGCAGTATTTT. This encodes CASSLDRGTQYF.

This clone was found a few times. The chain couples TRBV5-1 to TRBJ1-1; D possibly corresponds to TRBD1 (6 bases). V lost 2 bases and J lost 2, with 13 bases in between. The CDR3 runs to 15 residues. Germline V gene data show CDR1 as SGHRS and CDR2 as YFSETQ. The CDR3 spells CASSLQGSQNTEAFF. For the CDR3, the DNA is TGCGCCAGCAGCTTACAGGGTTCGCAAAACACTGAAGCTTTCTTT.

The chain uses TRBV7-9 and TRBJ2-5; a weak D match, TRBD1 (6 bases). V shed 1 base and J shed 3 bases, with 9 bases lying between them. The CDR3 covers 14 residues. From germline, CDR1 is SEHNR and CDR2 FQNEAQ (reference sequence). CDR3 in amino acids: CASSLGTVKETQYF. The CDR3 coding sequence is TGTGCCAGCAGCTTAGGGACAGTTAAAGAGACCCAGTACTTC.